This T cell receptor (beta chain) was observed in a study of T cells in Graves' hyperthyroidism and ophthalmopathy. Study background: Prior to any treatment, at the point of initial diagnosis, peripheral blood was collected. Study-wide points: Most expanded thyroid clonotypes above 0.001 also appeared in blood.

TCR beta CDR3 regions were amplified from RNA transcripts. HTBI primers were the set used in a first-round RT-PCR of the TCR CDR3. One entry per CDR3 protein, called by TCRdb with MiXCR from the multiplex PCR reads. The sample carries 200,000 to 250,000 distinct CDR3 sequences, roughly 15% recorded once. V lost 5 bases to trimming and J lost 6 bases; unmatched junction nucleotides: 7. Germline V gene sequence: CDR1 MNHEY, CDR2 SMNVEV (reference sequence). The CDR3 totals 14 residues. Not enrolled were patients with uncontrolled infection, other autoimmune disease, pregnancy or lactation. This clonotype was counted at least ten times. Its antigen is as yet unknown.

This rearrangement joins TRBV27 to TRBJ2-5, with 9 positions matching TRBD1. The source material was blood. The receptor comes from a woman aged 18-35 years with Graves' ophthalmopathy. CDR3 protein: CASSAGQGRKTQYF. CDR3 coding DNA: TGTGCCAGCAGTGCTGGACAGGGGAGAAAGACCCAGTACTTC.